This entry features one T cell receptor beta chain sequence. These data are taken from a study of blood T cell repertoires in COVID-19. Study background: The cDNA or gDNA used as material had been derived from T cells, B-cell-depleted T cells, or PBMCs.

V lost 7 bases, J lost 4 bases, and 5 bases lay in between. The CDR3 covers 11 residues. Germline CDR1 is MNHEY and CDR2 is SMNVEV (reference sequence). Original analysis: By means of reference gene primer amplification, nucleated cell counts were estimated. TCRdb keeps only in-frame clones here, not all; method: immunoSEQ multiplex PCR. V and J calls and clone size come straight from that table; D and trimming were deduced from the DNA. The data contain 35,000 to 50,000 clones, roughly 84% of them singletons. The chain carries TRBV27 and TRBJ1-3; no reliable D call. The sample consisted of peripheral blood. The clonotype originates from a human donor in a cohort sampled during active COVID-19. This chain's CDR3 is CASISGNTIYF. The CDR3 DNA reads TGTGCCAGCATTTCAGGAAACACCATATATTTT.